This is a list of T cell receptor beta chains from one sample in a study of cytomegalovirus exposure and HLA in healthy donors. Sequenced by immunoSEQ multiplex PCR; TCRdb stores in-frame clones only, minus some. The sample has 170,000 or so clones; under 90% are singletons. The sequenced material came from PBMCs. These receptors all come from a man aged 25 to 40 in good health and CMV-seropositive. CDR3s include the opening cysteine and the closing phenylalanine or tryptophan. The D gene is left open where the match is weak. A clone size is listed for some rows: how often the clone was seen (once, few, many), or a class if it is expanded.

v_gene	j_gene	d_gene	abundance	CDR3aa	CDR3nt
TRBV2	TRBJ1-4	-	few	CASSEQGRIEKLFF	TGTGCCAGCAGTGAACAGGGGAGAATCGAAAAACTGTTTTTT
TRBV27	TRBJ2-7	TRBD2	-	CASSRGSGRNEQYF	TGTGCCAGCAGTCGGGGGAGCGGGAGAAACGAGCAGTACTTC
TRBV6-5	TRBJ2-3	-	-	CASSQTGPREDTQYF	TGTGCCAGCAGCCAGACAGGCCCTAGGGAAGATACGCAGTATTTT
TRBV7-8	TRBJ2-7	-	-	CASSSPGGRFIEQYF	TGTGCCAGCAGCTCCCCCGGGGGGCGGTTTATCGAGCAGTACTTC
TRBV6-5	TRBJ1-1	TRBD1	-	CASSYGQGVFTEAFF	TGTGCCAGCAGTTACGGACAGGGAGTCTTCACTGAAGCTTTCTTT
TRBV5-6	TRBJ2-2	TRBD1	-	CASSTDRGAGELFF	TGTGCCAGCAGCACTGACAGGGGTGCCGGGGAGCTGTTTTTT
TRBV28	TRBJ2-3	TRBD1	-	CASRVGQGETDTQYF	TGTGCCAGCAGAGTAGGACAGGGGGAAACAGATACGCAGTATTTT
TRBV6-1	TRBJ2-5	TRBD2	-	CASSVTSGRAQETQYF	TGTGCCAGCAGTGTAACTAGCGGGAGGGCCCAAGAGACCCAGTACTTC
TRBV28	TRBJ1-3	-	few	CASSSPDEDSSGNTIYF	TGTGCCAGCAGTTCCCCTGACGAGGACAGCTCTGGAAACACCATATATTTT
TRBV7-8	TRBJ1-1	-	-	CASSYRGGNTEAFF	TGTGCCAGCAGCTACCGCGGGGGGAACACTGAAGCTTTCTTT
TRBV19	TRBJ2-5	TRBD1	-	CASRKTGNQETQYF	TGTGCCAGTAGAAAGACAGGGAATCAAGAGACCCAGTACTTC
TRBV11-3	TRBJ2-1	-	-	CASSLEPRRNEQFF	TGTGCCAGCAGCTTAGAGCCCCGGAGAAATGAGCAGTTCTTC
TRBV27	TRBJ1-2	TRBD1	-	CASSSDRGRLYGYTF	TGTGCCAGCAGTTCCGACAGGGGGAGACTCTATGGCTACACCTTC
TRBV5-1	TRBJ2-3	TRBD2	-	CASTPGLAGTPSTDTQYF	TGCGCCAGCACCCCGGGACTAGCGGGAACTCCTAGCACAGATACGCAGTATTTT
TRBV9	TRBJ2-3	-	-	CASSVGLSQGTDTQYF	TGTGCCAGCAGCGTAGGTCTCTCACAGGGTACAGATACGCAGTATTTT
TRBV25-1	TRBJ2-7	-	medium-sized	CASSAASDYRTAIYEQYF	TGTGCCAGCAGTGCGGCCTCCGACTACAGGACAGCCATCTACGAGCAGTACTTC
TRBV5-6	TRBJ2-3	TRBD2	-	CASSLTGLAGATDTQYF	TGTGCCAGCAGCCTAACCGGACTAGCGGGAGCGACAGATACGCAGTATTTT
TRBV6-5	TRBJ2-5	TRBD2	-	CASSSQREAYQETQYF	TGTGCCAGCAGTTCCCAGCGGGAGGCGTACCAAGAGACCCAGTACTTC
TRBV2	TRBJ2-3	-	-	CASSVYERTTDTQYF	TGTGCCAGCAGTGTTTATGAGCGGACCACAGATACGCAGTATTTT
TRBV5-1	TRBJ1-1	-	-	CASSQRTENTEAFF	TGCGCCAGCAGCCAGCGGACGGAGAACACTGAAGCTTTCTTT
TRBV6-1	TRBJ2-3	-	-	CASSGLRPSTDTQYF	TGTGCCAGCAGTGGACTGCGTCCGAGCACAGATACGCAGTATTTT
TRBV13	TRBJ2-3	TRBD1	-	CASSGRTGGTYF	TGTGCCAGCAGCGGACGGACAGGGGGCACGTATTTT
TRBV14	TRBJ2-3	TRBD2	-	CASSSASGRTDTQYF	TGTGCCAGCAGTAGTGCTAGCGGGAGAACAGATACGCAGTATTTT
TRBV6-4	TRBJ2-3	TRBD2	-	CASSAGTSGGDTQYF	TGTGCCAGCAGCGCCGGGACTAGCGGGGGAGATACGCAGTATTTT
TRBV7-3	TRBJ2-2	TRBD1	-	CASSPRTGGRTGELFF	TGTGCCAGCAGCCCACGAACAGGGGGCAGGACCGGGGAGCTGTTTTTT
TRBV9	TRBJ2-5	TRBD2	once	CASSVGGLPEQETQYF	TGTGCCAGCAGCGTGGGGGGACTACCGGAACAAGAGACCCAGTACTTC
TRBV27	TRBJ2-7	TRBD1	few	CASSSPWGDRDQTYEQYF	TGTGCCAGCAGTTCCCCCTGGGGGGACAGGGACCAGACCTACGAGCAGTACTTC
TRBV4-2	TRBJ2-7	TRBD2	-	CASSQEGWEGLFLGSFF	TGTGCCAGCAGCCAAGAGGGGTGGGAGGGCCTTTTCTTAGGTAGTTTCTTC
TRBV1	TRBJ1-1	-	-	CTSSRISGNTEAFF	TGCACCAGCAGCCGGATCTCAGGGAACACTGAAGCTTTCTTT
TRBV6-5	TRBJ2-3	-	-	CASSYSVRDSKDTQYF	TGTGCCAGCAGTTACTCGGTCCGGGATTCTAAAGATACGCAGTATTTT
TRBV10-3	TRBJ1-1	-	few	CAISDDRPDTEAFF	TGTGCCATCAGTGATGACAGGCCAGACACTGAAGCTTTCTTT
TRBV27	TRBJ2-3	TRBD1	-	CASSFNRGTDTQYF	TGTGCCAGCAGTTTTAACAGGGGAACAGATACGCAGTATTTT